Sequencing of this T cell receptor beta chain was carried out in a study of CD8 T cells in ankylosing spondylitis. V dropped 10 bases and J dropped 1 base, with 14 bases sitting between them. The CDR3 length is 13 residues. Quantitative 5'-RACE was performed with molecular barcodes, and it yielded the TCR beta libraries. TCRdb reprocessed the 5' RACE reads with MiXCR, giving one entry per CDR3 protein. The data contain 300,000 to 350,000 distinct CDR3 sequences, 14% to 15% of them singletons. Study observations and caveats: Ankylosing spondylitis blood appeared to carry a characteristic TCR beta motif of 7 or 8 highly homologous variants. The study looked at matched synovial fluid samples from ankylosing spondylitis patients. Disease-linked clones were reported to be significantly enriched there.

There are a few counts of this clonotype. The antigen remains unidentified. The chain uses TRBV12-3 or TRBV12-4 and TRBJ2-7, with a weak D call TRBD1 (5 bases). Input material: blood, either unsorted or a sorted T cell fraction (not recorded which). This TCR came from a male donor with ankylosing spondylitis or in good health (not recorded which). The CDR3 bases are TGTGCCACCTCCCTCGCAGGGTCCTACGAGCAGTACTTC. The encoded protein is CATSLAGSYEQYF.